One sample yielded the 21 T cell receptor beta chains listed below, sequenced in a study of shared clonotypes between healthy human individuals. Naive CD8 populations comprised CD45RO-negative cells positively selected for CCR7, excluding terminally differentiated effector memory CD45RA+ cells. Here immunoSEQ multiplex PCR was the method, and the copy in TCRdb shows in-frame clones only, minus some. Of more than 2 million clones listed, around 95% are singletons. The specimen was naive CD8+ T cells from PBMCs. The source of these receptors is a man aged 18 to 35 in good health. Some clones in this sample may be carry-over from other donors' samples.

The V gene is TRBV5-6, the J gene TRBJ2-7, with 11 bases fitting TRBD2. CDR1 is SGHDT, CDR2 YYEEEE, per germline. The CDR3 is 15 amino acids. V trimming: 4 bases; J trimming: 7 bases; junction bases outside the gene matches: 10. The CDR3 DNA is TGTGCCAGCAGCGGGACTAGCGGATCCTACGAGGAGCAGTACTTC. The encoded protein is CASSGTSGSYEEQYF. Variable domain in full (rest from reference TRBV5-6 and TRBJ2-7): DAGVTQSPTHLIKTRGQQVTLRCSPKSGHDTVSWYQQALGQGPQFIFQYYEEEERQRGNFPDRFSGHQFPNYSSELNVNALLLGDSALYLCASSGTSGSYEEQYFGPGTRLTVT.

This clone came up a few times. The chain couples TRBV19 to TRBJ1-2; no reliable D call. There are 8 residues in the CDR3. Germline V CDR1 and CDR2: LNHDA, SQIVND (reference sequence). CDR3 nucleotide sequence: TGTGGCCGCCGGTACTACACCTTC. Its protein product is CGRRYYTF.

In nucleotides, the CDR3 is TGTGCCAGCAGTTCAACTCGGGACACTCGGTCCTACGAGCAGTACTTC. This translates into CASSSTRDTRSYEQYF. The J gene is TRBJ2-7, the V gene TRBV27; D may be TRBD1 (6 bases). The CDR3 is 16 amino acids. In germline, CDR1 is MNHEY, CDR2 SMNVEV (reference sequence). The V end was cut by 4 bases, the J end by 1 base, with 17 bases between.

The J gene is TRBJ2-2, the V gene TRBV28, with D unresolved. Trimming took 3 bases from V and 5 from J, leaving 4 bases between them. The germline V gene has CDR1 MDHEN and CDR2 SYDVKM. This CDR3 region has 12 residues. In DNA form, the CDR3 reads TGTGCCAGCAGTTTTTCAACCGGGGAGCTGTTTTTT. It encodes CASSFSTGELFF.

The J gene is TRBJ1-3, the V gene TRBV4-1, with 9 bases lining up with TRBD1. Trimming removed 3 bases from V and 2 bases from J; junction bases left unmatched: 5. CDR1 MGHRA and CDR2 YSYEKL come from the germline V gene. The CDR3 contains 16 residues. CDR3 sequence: CASSQRQGVAGNTIYF. In DNA, the CDR3 is TGCGCCAGCAGCCAGCGACAGGGGGTAGCTGGAAACACCATATATTTT.

About this clone: Within the sample, other DNA sequences also encode this same CDR3. The rearrangement joins TRBV27 to TRBJ2-7, with TRBD1 matching 7 bases. This CDR3 has 14 residues. The germline V gene has CDR1 MNHEY and CDR2 SMNVEV (reference sequence). The ends lost 5 bases at V and 3 bases at J; junction bases unmatched: 7. The CDR3 loop reads CASSLTGDNYEQYF. In nucleotides, the CDR3 is TGTGCCAGCAGTCTAACAGGGGATAACTACGAGCAGTACTTC.

This chain uses TRBV11-2 with TRBJ2-2; D might be TRBD2 (5 bases). The CDR3 totals 16 residues. Trimming took 2 bases from V and 5 from J, leaving 15 bases between them. Germline-derived CDR1 and CDR2 are SGHAT and FQNNGV. The CDR3 DNA sequence: TGTGCCAGCAGCTTATCGGTGGGAGTGGTGACCGGGGAGCTGTTTTTT. It codes for CASSLSVGVVTGELFF.

This rearrangement joins TRBV19 to TRBJ2-3; D perhaps matches TRBD2 (5 bases). The CDR3 sequence is 13 residues long. Germline assignment: CDR1 LNHDA and CDR2 SQIVND (reference sequence). Between the trimmed V and J ends, which lost 6 bases and 4 bases, there was a span of 11 bases. The CDR3 sequence: CASRAMGADTQYF. In nucleotides, the CDR3 is TGTGCCAGTAGGGCGATGGGAGCAGATACGCAGTATTTT.

CDR3: CASSLVTKAYEQYF. DNA of the CDR3: TGTGCCAGCAGCTTAGTAACAAAGGCCTACGAGCAGTACTTC. The genes are TRBV7-9 and TRBJ2-7, with D unresolved. V was clipped by 1 base and J by 2 bases, with 9 bases between them. The CDR3 length is 14 residues. Germline loops: CDR1 SEHNR, CDR2 FQNEAQ (reference sequence).

The chain links TRBV7-9 to TRBJ2-1, with D unclear. The germline V gene encodes CDR1 SEHNR and CDR2 FQNEAQ (reference sequence). V lost 7 bases and J 5 bases, leaving 18 bases between the germline ends. The CDR3 sequence is 15 residues long. The CDR3 region is CASKQLAPLDNEQFF. The CDR3 nucleotides are TGTGCCAGCAAACAATTGGCGCCACTCGACAATGAGCAGTTCTTC.

The J gene is TRBJ1-1, the V gene TRBV9; D not resolved. V lost 2 bases, J lost 0 bases, and 5 bases lay in between. Looked up from germline, CDR1 is SGDLS and CDR2 is YYNGEE. There are 13 residues in the CDR3. CDR3 in amino acids: CASSVSLNTEAFF. For the CDR3, the DNA is TGTGCCAGCAGCGTGTCCTTGAACACTGAAGCTTTCTTT.

J is TRBJ2-3 and V is TRBV4-3; 7 bases match TRBD2. Germline-derived CDR1 and CDR2 are LGHNA and YSLEER. The CDR3 is made up of 17 amino acids. Germline trimming cut 0 bases from V and 10 bases from J; bases unmatched to any gene: 16. The DNA of the CDR3 is TGCGCCAGCAGCCAAGATCGACTAGCCAGCGCGTCAGCTGCGCAGTATTTT. Its translation is CASSQDRLASASAAQYF.

For the CDR3, the DNA is TGTGCCAGCCTAGGGGCAGGATACAATGAGCAGTTCTTC. Its translation: CASLGAGYNEQFF. The rearrangement links TRBV7-9 to TRBJ2-1, with D tentatively TRBD1 (5 bases). The CDR3 is 13 residues long. Germline values: CDR1 SEHNR, CDR2 FQNEAQ (reference sequence). V shed 8 bases and J shed 4 bases, with 12 bases lying between them.

The chain links TRBV28 to TRBJ2-2; perhaps TRBD1 as D (5 bases). Trimming took 4 bases from V and 5 from J, leaving 20 bases between them. Germline CDR1 and CDR2: MDHEN and SYDVKM. This CDR3 is built from 17 residues. In DNA, the CDR3 is TGTGCCAGCAGTTATCCCCCCGTGCCCAAGGGGACCGGGGAGCTGTTTTTT. Protein product: CASSYPPVPKGTGELFF.

The genes are TRBV6-1 and TRBJ1-5, with a tentative D call TRBD1 (6 bases). The CDR3 contains 18 residues. Germline CDR1 and CDR2: MNHNS and SASEGT. Trimming took off 2 bases at V and 4 bases at J, with 21 bases between the two ends. The CDR3 bases are TGTGCCAGCAGTGAACCCTTAACTGGGGGCGCGGTAAATCAGCCCCAGCATTTT. It codes for CASSEPLTGGAVNQPQHF.

This chain links TRBV27 with TRBJ1-1, with TRBD1 identical over 8 bases. This CDR3 contains 16 residues. With V trimmed by 0 bases and J by 1 base, 4 bases remained unmatched. Germline V gives CDR1 MNHEY, CDR2 SMNVEV (reference sequence). The chain's CDR3 is CASSLSDRGRNTEAFF. Written as DNA, the CDR3 is TGTGCCAGCAGTTTATCCGACAGGGGACGGAACACTGAAGCTTTCTTT.

The V call is TRBV30, the J call TRBJ1-1; unclear D gene. The germline V gene has CDR1 GTSNPN and CDR2 SVGIG (reference sequence). V was cut by 0 bases and J by 3 bases, with 11 bases left in between. The CDR3 contains 14 residues. Here the CDR3 DNA reads TGTGCCTGGAGTGTACTAGGCGATCACACTGAAGCTTTCTTT. This codes for CAWSVLGDHTEAFF.

This chain uses TRBV13 with TRBJ2-7; D is possibly TRBD2 (5 bases). Germline CDR1 is PRHDT and CDR2 is FYEKMQ (reference sequence). The CDR3 length is 15 residues. Trimming left V 0 bases short and J 3 bases short, with 12 bases between. CDR3 bases: TGTGCCAGCAGCTTAGGAAGAGGGAGTCGCTACGAGCAGTACTTC. Protein sequence: CASSLGRGSRYEQYF.

The sample holds one count of this clone. The genes are TRBV10-3 and TRBJ1-2, with D perhaps matching TRBD1 (5 bases). V lost 7 bases and J lost 1, with 19 bases in between. CDR3 length: 16 residues. Germline loops: CDR1 ENHRY, CDR2 SYGVKD. CDR3 sequence: CAITPNVGALNYGYTF. The CDR3 DNA reads TGTGCCATCACGCCAAACGTCGGGGCTCTTAACTATGGCTACACCTTC.

Points on this clone: The sample contains more than one DNA sequence encoding this CDR3. The V call is TRBV11-2, the J call TRBJ2-5; 9 positions agree with TRBD1. This CDR3 spans 15 amino acids. The V gene's germline CDR1 is SGHAT and CDR2 FQNNGV. The V segment lost 1 base and the J segment 4 bases; nucleotides outside the gene matches: 4. CDR3 nucleotide sequence: TGTGCCAGCAGCTTAGGGACAGGGGCGGGAGAGACCCAGTACTTC. Protein sequence: CASSLGTGAGETQYF.

This chain connects TRBV11-2 to TRBJ2-7, with 7 bases aligning to TRBD1. There are 15 residues in the CDR3. V was pared by 5 bases and J by 6 bases, with 13 bases of the junction left unmatched. The germline CDR1 and CDR2 sequences are SGHAT and FQNNGV. CDR3 DNA: TGTGCCAGCAGCACCCGGGACAGTAGAGCTCGCGAGCAGTACTTC. As protein: CASSTRDSRAREQYF.